The 25 T cell receptor beta chains in this list originate from one sample, sequenced in a study of T cells in Graves' hyperthyroidism and ophthalmopathy. TCR beta CDR3 region amplification was performed from RNA transcripts. HTBI primers were employed in a first-round RT-PCR of the TCR CDR3. In TCRdb, the multiplex PCR reads were re-called with MiXCR into one record per CDR3 protein. The sample records around 380,000 distinct CDR3 sequences, about 13% being singletons. The source material was blood. These receptors were taken from a man aged 30 to 45 with Graves' hyperthyroidism that later progressed to Graves' ophthalmopathy.

The CDR3 DNA follows: TGTGCCAGCAGTGGCCTCTTGAGGGGTCCCTACGAGCAGTACTTC. Translated: CASSGLLRGPYEQYF. The V call is TRBV25-1, the J call TRBJ2-7, with D perhaps being TRBD1 or TRBD2 (5 bases each). Germline assignment: CDR1 MGHDK and CDR2 SYGVNS. The CDR3 runs to 15 residues. V was trimmed by 4 bases and J by 2 bases, leaving 15 bases between them.

This clonotype was detected ten times or more. J is TRBJ2-2 and V is TRBV29-1; 8 bases align to TRBD2. The CDR3 is 16 amino acids. Germline V gene sequence: CDR1 SQVTM, CDR2 ANQGSEA. After removal of 4 bases from V and 4 bases from J, the junction contained 11 bases not matched to a gene. The CDR3: CSVGGLGGVGTGELFF. DNA of the CDR3: TGCAGCGTTGGGGGCCTCGGGGGGGTCGGCACCGGGGAGCTGTTTTTT.

The chain joins TRBV12-3 or TRBV12-4 to TRBJ2-1; D unclear. The CDR3 totals 11 residues. V was pared by 2 bases and J by 8 bases, with 4 bases between. In nucleotides, the CDR3 is TGTGCCAGCAGTTTAAGGGATGAGCAGTTCTTC. The encoded protein is CASSLRDEQFF.

This clonotype was observed many times. This sequence joins TRBV27 and TRBJ1-1, with 7 bases fitting TRBD1. CDR1 is MNHEY, CDR2 SMNVEV, per germline (reference sequence). V shed 5 bases, J shed 0 bases, and the junction held 6 bases outside the gene matches. The CDR3 totals 15 residues. This CDR3 reads CASSLQGFMNTEAFF. The CDR3 region has the DNA TGTGCCAGCAGTCTACAGGGGTTCATGAACACTGAAGCTTTCTTT.

The chain employs TRBV29-1 and TRBJ2-7, with D maybe TRBD1 (5 bases). Germline V gene lookup returns CDR1 SQVTM and CDR2 ANQGSEA. V was clipped by 3 bases and J by 2 bases, with 5 bases between them. This CDR3 is 11 amino acids long. This CDR3 reads CSVEGPYEQYF. The DNA of the CDR3 is TGCAGCGTTGAGGGGCCCTACGAGCAGTACTTC.

V usage is TRBV9 and J usage is TRBJ1-1, with TRBD1 identical over 7 bases. V dropped 4 bases and J dropped 2; count of bases not matched to a gene: 11. The CDR3 has 16 residues. Germline CDR1 reads SGDLS; CDR2 reads YYNGEE. The chain's CDR3 is CASSPRPTGSNTEAFF. The CDR3 nucleotides are TGTGCCAGCAGCCCTAGACCGACAGGGTCCAACACTGAAGCTTTCTTT.

The chain uses TRBV19 and TRBJ1-1; tentative D call: TRBD1 (6 bases). V lost 3 bases, J lost 1 base, and 9 bases lay in between. CDR3 length equals 14 residues. The germline gives CDR1 LNHDA, CDR2 SQIVND (reference sequence). This CDR3 reads CASSIGQTNTEAFF. The DNA for the CDR3 is TGTGCCAGTAGTATCGGACAGACGAACACTGAAGCTTTCTTT.

This clonotype was counted at least ten times. The chain recombines TRBV6-1 with TRBJ1-2; D remains unclear. The germline gives CDR1 MNHNS, CDR2 SASEGT. Deletions cut 6 bases from V and 4 bases from J, with 9 bases between. This CDR3 is built from 12 residues. The CDR3 DNA reads TGTGCCAGCAGGGACTTGTCCTATGGCTACACCTTC. Translating gives CASRDLSYGYTF.

Many counts were recorded for this clonotype. V gene TRBV30 combines with J gene TRBJ1-2, with a possible D match to TRBD1 (5 bases). This CDR3 contains 13 residues. V shed 3 bases and J shed 5 bases, with 13 bases lying between them. CDR1 GTSNPN and CDR2 SVGIG come from the germline V gene (reference sequence). CDR3 protein: CAWRATGLYGYTF. The CDR3 bases are TGTGCCTGGAGAGCTACGGGACTTTATGGCTACACCTTC.

This clonotype has only a few counts. The chain employs TRBV12-5 and TRBJ2-7; D gene unclear. V lost 0 bases, J lost 5 bases, and 17 bases lay in between. Germline V lookup: CDR1 LGHNT, CDR2 FRNRAP. The CDR3 runs 16 residues. Here the CDR3 DNA reads TGTGCTAGTGGTTTGGTACTGGGTCCTACTAATAACGAGCAGTACTTC. This encodes CASGLVLGPTNNEQYF.

This clonotype was picked up a small number of times. The rearrangement uses TRBV5-1 and TRBJ1-2, with a tentative D call TRBD1 (6 bases). The CDR3 contains 13 residues. V was cut by 4 bases and J by 7 bases, with 14 bases left in between. The germline V gene encodes CDR1 SGHRS and CDR2 YFSETQ. CDR3 DNA sequence: TGCGCCAGCAGCGCTACAGGGCTTGCTGGCTACACCTTC. This encodes CASSATGLAGYTF.

The sample holds many counts of this clonotype. The CDR3 sequence: CASTRTGKAFF. CDR3 DNA sequence: TGTGCCAGCACCAGGACGGGAAAAGCTTTCTTT. The J gene is TRBJ1-1, the V gene TRBV12-3 or TRBV12-4; D unclear. The CDR3 is 11 amino acids. Trimming cost V 7 bases and J 9 bases, with 12 bases left between them.

This sequence joins TRBV19 and TRBJ2-5, with TRBD2 matching over 8 bases. The CDR3 sequence is 14 residues long. The J segment lost 2 bases and the V segment lost 7 bases, leaving 6 bases of the junction unmatched. Germline V gene data show CDR1 as LNHDA and CDR2 as SQIVND (reference sequence). The CDR3 DNA sequence: TGTGCCAGTAAAGAGCGGGGGATTCAAGAGACCCAGTACTTC. As protein: CASKERGIQETQYF.

For this clonotype: The junction and the germline gene differ at one end; a read error may be behind it. J is TRBJ1-1 and V is TRBV12-3 or TRBV12-4, with D perhaps TRBD1 (6 bases). The CDR3 consists of 14 residues. CDR3 nucleotides: TGTGCCAGCAGATCCAGGGGTTCGAACACTGAAGCTCTCTTT. It codes for CASRSRGSNTEALF.

This clonotype was recorded a few times. This chain links TRBV6-1 with TRBJ2-1, with TRBD1 identical over 11 bases. Germline loops: CDR1 MNHNS, CDR2 SASEGT. This CDR3 has 15 amino acids. V gave up 8 bases and J gave up 8 bases; unmatched junction bases: 11. The DNA of the CDR3 is TGTGCCAGCCGTATAGGACGGACAGGGGGCGATGAGCAGTTCTTC. Translating it yields CASRIGRTGGDEQFF.

This chain uses TRBV6-6 with TRBJ1-4; D is unclear. Trimming cost V 1 base and J 7 bases, with 10 bases left between them. The CDR3 extends over 14 amino acids. Per the germline V gene, CDR1 is MNHNY and CDR2 is SVGAGI (reference sequence). The CDR3: CASSYYAGSEKLFF. The CDR3 bases are TGTGCCAGCAGTTACTATGCCGGAAGTGAAAAACTGTTTTTT.

The rearrangement uses TRBV4-2 and TRBJ2-7; TRBD1 matches at 9 bases. Germline V CDR1 and CDR2: LGHNA, YNFKEQ. V lost 2 bases, J lost 3 bases, and 8 bases stayed unmatched. CDR3 size: 16 residues. The CDR3 protein is CASSQQRGTGNYEQYF. CDR3 coding DNA: TGTGCCAGCAGCCAACAAAGGGGGACAGGGAACTACGAGCAGTACTTC.

This clonotype was seen repeatedly, ten times or more. The DNA for the CDR3 is TGTGCCAGCAGCCGACAGAACACCGGGGAGCTGTTTTTT. Translating it yields CASSRQNTGELFF. V gene TRBV3-1 combines with J gene TRBJ2-2; D ambiguous. Germline CDR1 reads LGHDT; CDR2 reads YNNKEL (reference sequence). V was cut by 4 bases and J by 1 base, with 4 bases left in between. The CDR3 sequence is 13 residues long.

The V and J genes are TRBV6-4 and TRBJ2-7; 9 nucleotides agree with TRBD1. The CDR3 totals 16 residues. Germline CDR1 MRHNA, CDR2 SNTAGT. After removal of 5 bases from V and 2 bases from J, the junction contained 10 bases not matched to a gene. CDR3 nucleotides: TGTGCCAGCAGTAGAGAAAGGACAGGGGCCGCCTACGAGCAGTACTTC. Residues: CASSRERTGAAYEQYF.

The chain is built from TRBV7-8 and TRBJ2-3; D not resolved. Per germline, CDR1 SGHVS and CDR2 FQNEAQ. Trimming took 5 bases from V and 6 from J, leaving 15 bases between them. The CDR3 spans 14 residues. The CDR3 DNA follows: TGTGCCAGCAGCCCGCATAGGCTGGCGGATACGCAGTATTTT. This gives the protein CASSPHRLADTQYF.

This clonotype was counted only a few times. The chain has TRBV5-4 and TRBJ1-1, with unresolved D. CDR1 is SGHNT, CDR2 YYREEE, per germline (reference sequence). V was trimmed by 4 bases and J by 4 bases, leaving 8 bases between them. This CDR3 is built from 12 residues. CDR3 region: CASSGRPTEAFF. DNA for the CDR3: TGTGCCAGCAGCGGCCGCCCCACTGAAGCTTTCTTT.

This clonotype has a count of ten or more. The chain has TRBV7-2 and TRBJ1-2; D call uncertain. Trimming took off 9 bases at V and 8 bases at J, with 16 bases between the two ends. The CDR3 contains 12 residues. CDR1 and CDR2 (germline): SGHTA, FQGNSA. In DNA form, the CDR3 reads TGTGCCAGTGCCAACTCGAGGAACGGCTACACCTTC. This gives the protein CASANSRNGYTF.

This clonotype was observed a single time. A read error is likely, as this CDR3 ends without the conserved phenylalanine or tryptophan. This chain uses TRBV6-2 or TRBV6-3 with TRBJ1-5, with D hard to call. Trimming left V 5 bases short and J 0 bases short, with 11 bases between. This CDR3 is 15 amino acids long. Germline V gene data show CDR1 as MNHEY and CDR2 as SVGEGT. This CDR3 is CASSIRRDSNQPQHP. The CDR3 DNA follows: TGTGCCAGCAGTATTCGGAGGGATAGCAATCAGCCCCAGCATCCT.

The chain combines TRBV6-9 with TRBJ2-1; D possibly matches TRBD1 or TRBD2 (5 bases each). The CDR3 extends over 15 amino acids. Germline loops: CDR1 MNHGY, CDR2 SVAAGI. V dropped 3 bases and J dropped 0 bases, with 9 bases sitting between them. The CDR3 loop reads CASSYGAYSYNEQFF. CDR3 sequence (DNA): TGTGCCAGCAGTTACGGGGCCTACTCCTACAATGAGCAGTTCTTC.

This clonotype has a handful of counts. This chain links TRBV5-5 with TRBJ2-7; D is perhaps TRBD2 (5 bases). This CDR3 comprises 14 residues. Trimming cost V 1 base and J 2 bases, with 10 bases left between them. The germline gives CDR1 SGHKS, CDR2 YYEKEE (reference sequence). For the CDR3, the DNA is TGTGCCAGCAGCTTGAGAAGCGGTACCTACGAGCAGTACTTC. Translating gives CASSLRSGTYEQYF.